This T cell receptor beta chain was retrieved from a study of early T cells in non-severe SARS-CoV-2 infection (dated by TCRdb to the early 2020s). Regarding the study in general: Bulk RNA from unsorted whole blood was used for TCR sequencing, so alpha and beta chains could not be paired. General conclusions and limits of the study: VDJdb matching was skewed toward anti-spike CD8 responses and likely underestimated virus-specific expansions, missing private and CD4 specificities.

This was a case-control study nested in a cohort of healthcare workers in London, UK, who had nasopharyngeal swab PCR tests and blood samples taken every week. Healthcare workers were enrolled in the week of the UK lockdown, from 23 to 31 March 2020, and were followed every week for up to 16 weeks. According to the germline V gene, CDR1 reads KGHSH and CDR2 reads LQKENI. Relative to germline, V is 1 base shorter and J is 2 bases shorter, with 9 bases between their ends. The CDR3 measures 15 amino acids from cysteine to phenylalanine. Only the CDR3 region is kept as DNA, spanning 45 bases read in frame from base 1. This clonotype was observed many times. The antigen it binds to is not known. Within one base of it there is no much larger clone, and no base qualities were kept. Receptor amplification or capture employed 5' RACE. TCRdb lists the instrument as NextSeq 500. In the TCR library protocol, unique molecular identifiers were attached to individual cDNA molecules to correct for PCR bias and sequencing error. Both TCR alpha and beta chains were sequenced, and tight co-correlation was observed between alpha and beta sequence abundances in each sample. The authors' pipeline ran thus. Decombinator V4 was used to perform V gene, J gene and CDR3 annotation of TCR sequences. TCRs were defined as expanded if a significant change between any two time points was detected under a Poisson model with p below 0.0001. TCR abundances were normalised to the total number of TCRs sequenced per sample and expressed as counts per million. TRAV1-2 paired with TRAJ12, TRAJ20 or TRAJ33 defined MAIT TCRs, while TRAV10 paired with TRAJ18 defined iNKT TCRs. VDJdb, accessed 1 November 2021, was searched for CMV, EBV and SARS-CoV-2 annotated TCRs, excluding TCRs annotated for multiple antigens. TCRdb reprocessed the public reads (quality trimming at Q25 with fastp, clone calling with MiXCR) and kept in-frame beta chains. Each entry merges the rows of one CDR3 protein and shows their most common DNA and genes. These V and J calls derive from TCRdb rather than the authors' analysis. The sample table holds tens of thousands of distinct CDR3 sequences, of which about an eighth were seen once. The ten largest make up under 4% of the sample.

Sequenced sample: whole blood. The sequence was collected from an adult who was a healthcare worker with PCR-confirmed SARS-CoV-2 infection or an uninfected control (not recorded which). The chain couples TRBV18 to TRBJ2-1, with the D gene not confidently named. The CDR3 corresponds to CASSPLKGTYNEQFF. The nucleotide sequence reads as follows: TGTGCCAGCTCACCACTCAAGGGAACCTACAATGAGCAGTTCTTC.